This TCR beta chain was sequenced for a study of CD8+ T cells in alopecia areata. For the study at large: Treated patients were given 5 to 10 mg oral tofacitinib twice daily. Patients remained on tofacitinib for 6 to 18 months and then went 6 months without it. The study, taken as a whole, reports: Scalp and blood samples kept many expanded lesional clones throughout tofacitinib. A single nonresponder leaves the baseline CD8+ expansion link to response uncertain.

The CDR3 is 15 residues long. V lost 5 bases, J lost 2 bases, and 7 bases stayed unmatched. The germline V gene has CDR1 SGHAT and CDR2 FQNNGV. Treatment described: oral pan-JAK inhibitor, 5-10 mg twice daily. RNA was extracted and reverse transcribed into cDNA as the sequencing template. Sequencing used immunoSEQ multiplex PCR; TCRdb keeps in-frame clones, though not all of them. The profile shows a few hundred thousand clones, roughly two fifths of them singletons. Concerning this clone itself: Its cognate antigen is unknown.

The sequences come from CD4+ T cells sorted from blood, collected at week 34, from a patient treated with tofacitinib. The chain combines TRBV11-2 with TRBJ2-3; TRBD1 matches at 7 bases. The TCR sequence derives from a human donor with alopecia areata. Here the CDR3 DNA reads TGTGCCAGCAGCCTAACAGGGGCGAACACAGATACGCAGTATTTT. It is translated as CASSLTGANTDTQYF.